This T cell receptor beta chain derives from a study of T cell responses to AZD1222 COVID-19 vaccine (dated by TCRdb to about 2021). In terms of the full investigation: TCR sequencing was performed for 230 to 250 trial participants, of whom roughly 200 were given two doses of AZD1222 and 26 were given two doses of MenACWY control vaccine. Trial participants were enrolled by age into subgroups of 18-55, 56-69 and 70-plus years, and around 140, 26 and 57 TCR-sequenced participants, respectively, were included in these subgroups. The full study reports these points: Conclusions about previously exposed vaccinees were limited because only a handful of AZD1222 recipients were SARS-CoV-2 seropositive at baseline. Spike-specific TCR breadth and depth rose significantly after two AZD1222 doses compared with day 0 and with MenACWY recipients. Most participants were white British and females outnumbered males, and the authors suggested that clonal diversity may have been underestimated. Vaccine-associated CD4 TCRs spanned the whole spike protein, with dominant responses in regions 160-218 and 743-854. Reportedly, close to half of the unique spike-specific TCRs recognized epitopes lying outside the regions that are mutated in the B.1.351 and B.1.1.7 variants. Because no day 14 peak-response samples were available, the repertoires could be characterized only after the peak T cell response. In the small 56-69-year group, the increase in depth fell short of significance, most likely because of low power.

The time point label for this specimen denotes: about 28 days (+/-7) after the second vaccine dose. Because spike-specific TCR depth and breadth did not differ between the two schedules, AZD1222 recipients who got a second dose at roughly 4 weeks were pooled with those who got a second dose at roughly 12 weeks. The vaccinee samples were drawn from two UK trials, COV001 and COV002, one of which was a single-blind randomized controlled phase 2/3 trial testing AZD1222 (ChAdOx1 nCoV-19) in healthy adults. For TCRbeta chain sequencing, PBMC samples from trial participants were taken at day 0 and at day 28 after the second dose. The CDR3 regions of human TCRbeta chains were subjected to immunosequencing. Processing in the source paper ran as follows. TCRs in the repertoires were matched against a reference library of SARS-CoV-2-specific TCRs that had been generated with the MIRA antigen-specificity platform. Breadth was defined as the fraction of unique TCRs that were SARS-CoV-2-associated. Depth was defined as the fraction of total T cells that were SARS-CoV-2-associated. Using the MIRA data, every spike-specific TCR was mapped to the spike region that the TCR reacted to and assigned to either a CD4 or a CD8 class. Log10-transformed breadth and depth values were compared by one-way ANOVA with Sidak's multiple comparisons tests. Here the immuneACCESS table is served through TCRdb, limited to in-frame sequences with V and J called. Missing clones are a known gap in these copies; in checked studies unresolved V genes cover under half, and the rest lacks a known reason. That table furnishes V, J and clone size, whereas the DNA furnished D and trimming. The sample data list under 170,000 clones, and 90% of these were observed just once. The ten biggest clones cover 3% to 3.5% of the sample.

This clone was found once. There is no known antigen for this receptor. Base qualities are not at hand, and no much larger clone is one base apart. The CDR3, cysteine through phenylalanine, is 15 amino acids long. Left in the record is the CDR3 DNA by itself, 45 bases read in frame from the first base. Trimmed from V: 6 bases; trimmed from J: 7 bases; junction bases lacking a gene match: 8. CDR1 ENHRY and CDR2 SYGVKD are derived from the germline V gene. Material: peripheral blood, obtained 28 days after the second AZD1222 dose. The origin of this receptor is an adult who received the AZD1222 COVID-19 vaccine. The chain is encoded by TRBV10-3 joined to TRBJ2-1, with 11 middle bases fitting TRBD1. The CDR3 reads as follows: CAISADRGRENEQFF. The bases read TGTGCCATCAGCGCGGACAGGGGGCGGGAAAATGAGCAGTTCTTC.